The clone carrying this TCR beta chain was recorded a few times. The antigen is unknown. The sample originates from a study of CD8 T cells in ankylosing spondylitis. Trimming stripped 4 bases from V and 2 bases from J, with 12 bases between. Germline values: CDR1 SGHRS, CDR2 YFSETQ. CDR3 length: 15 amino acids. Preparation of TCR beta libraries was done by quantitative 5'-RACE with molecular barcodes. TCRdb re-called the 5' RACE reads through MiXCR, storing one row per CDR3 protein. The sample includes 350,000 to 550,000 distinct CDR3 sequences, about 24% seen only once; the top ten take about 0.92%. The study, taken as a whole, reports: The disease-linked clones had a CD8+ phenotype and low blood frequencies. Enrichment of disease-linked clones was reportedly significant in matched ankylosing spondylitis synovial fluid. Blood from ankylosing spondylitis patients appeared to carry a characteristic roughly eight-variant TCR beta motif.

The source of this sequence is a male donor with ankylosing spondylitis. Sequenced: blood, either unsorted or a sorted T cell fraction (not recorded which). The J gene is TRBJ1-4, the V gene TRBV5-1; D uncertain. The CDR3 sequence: CASSVDPSTNEKLFF. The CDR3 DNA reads TGCGCCAGCAGCGTGGATCCCTCCACTAATGAAAAACTGTTTTTT.